This T cell receptor beta chain was obtained from a study of human thymus T cells. Study-level results: Use of V and J genes seemed skewed within the thymic and blood repertoires. Overlap was high between thymic repertoires from unrelated individuals, as reported in related research.

Thymic resections from corrective heart surgery supplied the tissue. The sample donors, healthy Finnish infants, were having corrective surgery for congenital heart defects. The CDR3 covers 16 residues. Germline lookup yields CDR1 SGHTA and CDR2 FQGNSA. Trimming pared 2 bases from V and 1 base from J, leaving 12 bases between. Produced via immunoSEQ multiplex PCR; TCRdb's table is partial and in-frame only. The repertoire holds tens of thousands of clones, over 85% seen once, with about 0.032% in the top ten. About this clone itself: Its antigen is not known.

The receptor's source is a girl under three years old with a congenital heart defect but otherwise immunologically healthy. The chain has TRBV7-2 and TRBJ1-5; D perhaps matches TRBD1 (6 bases). The source material was thymus tissue. This CDR3 is CASSLYSRGSNQPQHF. The DNA of the CDR3 is TGTGCCAGCAGCTTATACAGCAGGGGCAGCAATCAGCCCCAGCATTTT.